This TCR beta chain comes out of a study of control samples from healthy donors and cancer patients. Some clones are missing from TCRdb's copy, which holds only in-frame ones; the method was immunoSEQ multiplex PCR. Among 170,000 or so clones, just over 90% were seen once, and the ten largest hold around 1.5%. Per germline, CDR1 GTSNPN and CDR2 SVGIG (reference sequence). The CDR3 has 16 amino acids. Trimming removed 2 bases from V and 0 bases from J, with 14 bases in between. This chain links TRBV30 with TRBJ1-3, with D perhaps TRBD1 (5 bases). Material for sequencing was blood. This sequence originates from a young man in good health. The CDR3: CAWSTTVFSSGNTIYF. The CDR3 DNA follows: TGTGCCTGGAGTACGACAGTCTTTTCCTCTGGAAACACCATATATTTT.